A single sample is the source of the 15 T cell receptor beta chains below, sequenced in a study of T cell responses to AZD1222 COVID-19 vaccine. Assay used: immunoSEQ multiplex PCR; TCRdb lists only in-frame clones, some missing. The repertoire holds around 190,000 clones, with approximately 86% as singletons. The sequencing used peripheral blood, collected 28 days after the second AZD1222 dose. Receptor source: an adult who received the AZD1222 COVID-19 vaccine.

The gene calls are TRBV7-8 and TRBJ1-4, with D tentatively TRBD1 (5 bases). This CDR3 spans 15 amino acids. Per germline, CDR1 SGHVS and CDR2 FQNEAQ. With 5 bases removed from V and 2 bases from J, the gap between germline ends came to 12 bases. For the CDR3, the DNA is TGTGCCAGCAGCCCCCTGGGGGGGACTAATGAAAAACTGTTTTTT. Its translation is CASSPLGGTNEKLFF. Looking up the rest from reference TRBV7-8 and TRBJ1-4 gives the full variable domain: GAGVSQSPRYKVAKRGQDVALRCDPISGHVSLFWYQQALGQGPEFLTYFQNEAQLDKSGLPSDRFFAERPEGSVSTLKIQRTQQEDSAVYLCASSPLGGTNEKLFFGSGTQLSVL.

This clone has just one count. The chain recombines TRBV7-8 with TRBJ2-3; TRBD2 aligns across 10 bases. The germline V gene encodes CDR1 SGHVS and CDR2 FQNEAQ. CDR3 length equals 16 residues. J lost 3 bases, V lost 0 bases, and 3 bases had no gene match. This CDR3 is CASSLASGGVTDTQYF. CDR3 DNA: TGTGCCAGCAGCTTAGCAAGCGGGGGGGTTACAGATACGCAGTATTTT. The full variable domain, with the rest looked up from reference TRBV7-8 and TRBJ2-3, is GAGVSQSPRYKVAKRGQDVALRCDPISGHVSLFWYQQALGQGPEFLTYFQNEAQLDKSGLPSDRFFAERPEGSVSTLKIQRTQQEDSAVYLCASSLASGGVTDTQYFGPGTRLTVL.

In this sample, this clone turned up a few times. V and J are TRBV3-1 (or the pseudogene TRBV3-2) and TRBJ2-1; no clear D. This CDR3 comprises 15 residues. CDR1 and CDR2 (germline): LGHDT, YNNKEL (reference sequence). V shed 0 bases and J shed 8 bases, with 14 bases lying between them. CDR3 bases: TGTGCCAGCAGCCAAGATCGTCAGCGTTCCGATGAGCAGTTCTTC. Its translation is CASSQDRQRSDEQFF.

The V and J genes are TRBV7-8 and TRBJ2-3, with D maybe TRBD2 (5 bases). Germline V gene data show CDR1 as SGHVS and CDR2 as FQNEAQ. Deletions cut 6 bases from V and 3 bases from J, with 16 bases between. The CDR3 length is 15 residues. Written as DNA, the CDR3 is TGTGCCAGCAGTAAACTGGCGGGCCCAACAGATACGCAGTATTTT. Translated: CASSKLAGPTDTQYF.

The gene calls are TRBV5-6 and TRBJ1-4, with 9 bases identical to TRBD1. The CDR3 consists of 14 residues. Germline CDR1 reads SGHDT; CDR2 reads YYEEEE. After removal of 2 bases from V and 8 bases from J, the junction contained 4 bases not matched to a gene. CDR3 DNA sequence: TGTGCCAGCAGCTTACAGGGGGCTCGGGAAAAACTGTTTTTT. This codes for CASSLQGAREKLFF.

The V call is TRBV5-1, the J call TRBJ2-1; D unresolved. Trimming shortened V by 2 bases and J by 4 bases, and 13 bases separated the two germline ends. This CDR3 has 15 residues. CDR1 and CDR2 (germline): SGHRS, YFSETQ. As DNA, the CDR3 is TGCGCCAGCAGCTTATCCCTAGACCTATACAATGAGCAGTTCTTC. It translates to CASSLSLDLYNEQFF. Based on the CDR3 plus reference TRBV5-1 and TRBJ2-1, the full variable domain is KAGVTQTPRYLIKTRGQQVTLSCSPISGHRSVSWYQQTPGQGLQFLFEYFSETQRNKGNFPGRFSGRQFSNSRSEMNVSTLELGDSALYLCASSLSLDLYNEQFFGPGTRLTVL.

The chain joins TRBV3-1 (or the pseudogene TRBV3-2) to TRBJ1-2; weak D call: TRBD1 (5 bases). This CDR3 contains 15 residues. Trimming removed 0 bases at V and 4 bases at J, with 12 bases between. CDR1 and CDR2 from the germline V gene are LGHDT and YNNKEL (reference sequence). For the CDR3, the DNA is TGTGCCAGCAGCCAAGATTGGGGCACTCTCTATGGCTACACCTTC. The encoded protein is CASSQDWGTLYGYTF.

This sequence joins TRBV5-6 and TRBJ2-3; D gene ambiguous. The CDR3 contains 14 residues. V was clipped by 3 bases and J by 6 bases, with 14 bases between them. Germline V gene lookup returns CDR1 SGHDT and CDR2 YYEEEE. The CDR3 DNA sequence: TGTGCCAGCAGCTCTCGCCCCAGCGTGGATACGCAGTATTTT. Translated: CASSSRPSVDTQYF.

This clone was counted a few times. The V call is TRBV5-6, the J call TRBJ2-3, with 10 bases that match TRBD2. Losses at the gene ends were 5 bases for V and 0 bases for J; bases not matched to a gene: 3. The germline gives CDR1 SGHDT, CDR2 YYEEEE. This CDR3 region has 15 residues. The CDR3 DNA reads TGTGCCAGCAGGGTTAGCGGGGGGAGCACAGATACGCAGTATTTT. The encoded protein is CASRVSGGSTDTQYF.

This clone was detected only a few times. This sequence joins TRBV4-1 and TRBJ2-7; D is ambiguous. The CDR3 length is 16 residues. Trimming took 0 bases from V and 5 from J, leaving 17 bases between them. The germline V gene has CDR1 MGHRA and CDR2 YSYEKL. In nucleotides, the CDR3 is TGCGCCAGCAGCCAAGACTCTAGAGTATCGTCTGACGAGCAGTACTTC. Its translation is CASSQDSRVSSDEQYF.

The chain carries TRBV19 and TRBJ2-1; 11 bases map to TRBD1. The CDR3 sequence is 16 residues long. The V segment lost 7 bases and the J segment 4 bases; nucleotides outside the gene matches: 9. Germline-derived CDR1 and CDR2 are LNHDA and SQIVND (reference sequence). CDR3 nucleotides: TGTGCCAGTACCGACGAGGGACAGGGGGGGTACAATGAGCAGTTCTTC. This codes for CASTDEGQGGYNEQFF. The entire variable domain, with the rest obtained from reference TRBV19 and TRBJ2-1, is as follows: DGGITQSPKYLFRKEGQNVTLSCEQNLNHDAMYWYRQDPGQGLRLIYYSQIVNDFQKGDIAEGYSVSREKKESFPLTVTSAQKNPTAFYLCASTDEGQGGYNEQFFGPGTRLTVL.

This rearrangement joins TRBV10-2 to TRBJ1-2, with D tentatively TRBD1 (5 bases). The V gene lost 6 bases and the J gene lost 1 base, with 15 bases spanning the gap. In germline, CDR1 is WSHSY, CDR2 SAAADI. This CDR3 region has 15 residues. In DNA, the CDR3 is TGCGCCAGCAGGGACCAGGGAGGATTTAACTATGGCTACACCTTC. Its protein product is CASRDQGGFNYGYTF.

This clone was detected a few times. The rearrangement uses TRBV5-1 and TRBJ2-7; TRBD1 agrees at 8 bases. The CDR3 has 15 residues. Germline assignment: CDR1 SGHRS and CDR2 YFSETQ. Trimming at V came to 2 bases and at J to 6 bases, leaving 10 bases not matched to a gene. The chain's CDR3 is CASSFGAGGWGEQYF. The CDR3 DNA is TGCGCCAGCAGCTTCGGGGCAGGGGGCTGGGGCGAGCAGTACTTC. Variable domain in full (rest from reference TRBV5-1 and TRBJ2-7): KAGVTQTPRYLIKTRGQQVTLSCSPISGHRSVSWYQQTPGQGLQFLFEYFSETQRNKGNFPGRFSGRQFSNSRSEMNVSTLELGDSALYLCASSFGAGGWGEQYFGPGTRLTVT.

This chain links TRBV7-9 with TRBJ1-1, with D possibly TRBD1 on 5 matching bases. Germline assignment: CDR1 SEHNR and CDR2 FQNEAQ (reference sequence). Trimming removed 4 bases at V and 4 bases at J, with 16 bases between. The CDR3 has 15 residues. The CDR3 sequence: CASSYTGTPGTEAFF. In DNA, the CDR3 is TGTGCCAGCAGCTATACCGGGACCCCCGGCACTGAAGCTTTCTTT.

The chain is built from TRBV27 and TRBJ2-5, with TRBD2 matching over 10 bases. CDR3 length: 17 amino acids. V lost 5 bases to trimming and J lost 1 base; unmatched junction nucleotides: 10. The germline gives CDR1 MNHEY, CDR2 SMNVEV (reference sequence). The CDR3 bases are TGTGCCAGCAGTGCCCTAGGATTAGCGGGGGGCCAAGAGACCCAGTACTTC. Residues: CASSALGLAGGQETQYF.